This T cell receptor beta chain was recovered during a study of T cell repertoires in cytomegalovirus infection. For the study at large: HLA-B-restricted CMV epitopes that are well studied, plus recently identified HLA-C-restricted ones, were used by the study. CMV infection plus the matching HLA type was flagged by public TCR beta signatures.

TCRdb re-called the reads with MiXCR, one entry per CDR3 protein. Here the sample spans 310,000 or so distinct CDR3 sequences, just under 25% being singletons. This clonotype appeared a few times. Its antigen is unidentified. V lost 5 bases to trimming and J lost 13 bases, with 11 bases between them. The CDR3 sequence is 11 residues long. CDR1 is MNHEY, CDR2 SVGAGI, per germline. The TCR comes from a human donor in good health (CMV status not recorded). Some clones in this sample may be carry-over from other donors' samples. The input for sequencing was cultured PBMCs, taken from culture after CMV antigen stimulation. The chain couples TRBV6-5 to TRBJ1-4; TRBD1 might be the D (5 bases). This CDR3 is CASSQGAGLFF. CDR3 sequence (DNA): TGTGCCAGCAGTCAAGGGGCAGGACTGTTTTTT.